The clone carrying this T cell receptor beta chain was counted a single time. Its antigen is not identified. Using immunoSEQ multiplex PCR, the repertoire was profiled, and TCRdb retains in-frame clones only, with some absent. The sample has approximately 57,000 clones; more than 80% are singletons. The source of the sample is a study of OX40 agonist ivuxolimab in advanced cancers. Study-wide background: More than 35% of patients had received prior checkpoint inhibitor therapy. Points from the study as a whole: Dosing at 0.1 to 3.0 mg/kg was accompanied by clonal expansion of CD4+ and CD8+ blood T cells by week 6.

This CDR3 spans 12 amino acids. CDR1 is MDHEN, CDR2 SYDVKM, per germline. J is TRBJ2-5 and V is TRBV28; D may be TRBD2 (5 bases). The J call is in doubt because the DNA end fits TRBJ2-7 better. This TCR was recovered from an adult with an advanced solid tumor such as melanoma, head and neck, liver or kidney cancer. The material sequenced was CD4+ or CD8+ T cells sorted from blood, taken in a trial of the OX40 agonist ivuxolimab. CDR3 protein: CASADGIYEQYF. CDR3 DNA sequence: TGTGCCAGCGCGGACGGGATCTACGAGCAGTACTTC.